What follows are 32 T cell receptor beta chains derived from one specimen sequenced in a study of cytomegalovirus exposure and HLA in healthy donors. PCR amplification relied on 60 Vbeta primers (plus 13 Jbeta primers). Sequencing was performed with immunoSEQ multiplex PCR; in TCRdb, only in-frame clones are kept and a portion is missing. The repertoire holds about 120,000 clones, with around four fifths as singletons. Sequenced material: PBMCs. These receptor sequences come from a man between 60 and 75 years old in good health and CMV-seropositive.

This clone has more than one count but fewer than ten. The chain recombines TRBV19 with TRBJ1-5; D gene uncertain. This CDR3 spans 12 amino acids. Trimming pared 6 bases from V and 8 bases from J, leaving 11 bases between. Germline CDR1 reads LNHDA; CDR2 reads SQIVND (reference sequence). In DNA form, the CDR3 reads TGTGCCAGTAGCAAAGGAGTTGAGCCCCAGCATTTT. It encodes CASSKGVEPQHF.

The chain links TRBV5-4 to TRBJ1-3; D is undetermined. The CDR3 spans 15 residues. The ends were cut back, 1 base at V and 0 bases at J, with 8 bases in the middle. Germline CDR1 and CDR2: SGHNT and YYREEE (reference sequence). The CDR3 protein is CASSLLSSSGNTIYF. Here the CDR3 DNA reads TGTGCCAGCAGCTTGCTAAGCTCCTCTGGAAACACCATATATTTT. The variable domain in full, with the rest retrieved from reference TRBV5-4 and TRBJ1-3, is ETGVTQSPTHLIKTRGQQVTLRCSSQSGHNTVSWYQQALGQGPQFIFQYYREEENGRGNFPPRFSGLQFPNYSSELNVNALELDDSALYLCASSLLSSSGNTIYFGEGSWLTVV.

The chain joins TRBV7-9 to TRBJ2-1, with 10 bases matching TRBD2. The CDR3 is 18 amino acids. From germline, CDR1 is SEHNR and CDR2 FQNEAQ (reference sequence). V was pared by 3 bases and J by 7 bases, with 15 bases of the junction left unmatched. CDR3 bases: TGTGCCAGCAGCTTTATAATGGGAAGCGGGAGGGCGGGAAATGAGCAGTTCTTC. Translated: CASSFIMGSGRAGNEQFF.

V usage is TRBV28 and J usage is TRBJ1-2, with 7 bases fitting TRBD1. The CDR3 runs 15 residues. The germline V gene has CDR1 MDHEN and CDR2 SYDVKM. The junction had 13 bases not matched to a gene; V was cut back by 6 bases and J by 6 bases. In DNA, the CDR3 is TGTGCCAGCAGCCTAGAAACAGGGGTCGGCCATGGCTACACCTTC. Protein product: CASSLETGVGHGYTF.

The chain uses TRBV5-1 and TRBJ2-1; the D is unclear. V was cut by 1 base and J by 0 bases, with 5 bases left in between. Germline CDR1 is SGHRS and CDR2 is YFSETQ. This CDR3 is built from 14 residues. The CDR3 spells CASSLLPSYNEQFF. The DNA of the CDR3 is TGCGCCAGCAGCTTGCTTCCCTCCTACAATGAGCAGTTCTTC.

Comment on this clone: Distinct nucleotide sequences in the sample also encode this CDR3. This chain connects TRBV27 to TRBJ1-5, with 9 bases aligning to TRBD1. This CDR3 has 14 residues. The V gene's germline CDR1 is MNHEY and CDR2 SMNVEV (reference sequence). V was clipped by 3 bases and J by 4 bases; unmatched bases: 1. In DNA form, the CDR3 reads TGTGCCAGCAGTTTTGGACAGGGGAATCAGCCCCAGCATTTT. The encoded protein is CASSFGQGNQPQHF.

The J gene is TRBJ1-1, the V gene TRBV19; D might be TRBD1 (5 bases). V was clipped by 5 bases and J by 4 bases, with 11 bases between them. CDR3 length: 13 residues. From germline, CDR1 is LNHDA and CDR2 SQIVND (reference sequence). The chain's CDR3 is CASSYRLGTEAFF. In DNA form, the CDR3 reads TGTGCCAGTAGTTACAGGCTCGGCACTGAAGCTTTCTTT.

A few counts support this clone. The chain combines TRBV6-6 with TRBJ1-3; D perhaps matches TRBD1 (5 bases). The CDR3 contains 14 residues. Germline V gene lookup returns CDR1 MNHNY and CDR2 SVGAGI (reference sequence). Trimming shortened V by 4 bases and J by 2 bases, and 9 bases separated the two germline ends. The CDR3 DNA reads as TGTGCCAGCAGTTTTTACAGGACTGGAAACACCATATATTTT. This codes for CASSFYRTGNTIYF.

This clone was detected only a few times. The same CDR3 is also encoded by other DNA sequences in this sample. DNA for the CDR3: TGTGCCAGCAGCGGGCGAACAGGGGAACCTGAAAAACTGTTTTTT. Its translation: CASSGRTGEPEKLFF. The chain couples TRBV6-1 to TRBJ1-4, with 7 bases that match TRBD1. Germline loops: CDR1 MNHNS, CDR2 SASEGT. CDR3 size: 15 residues. V dropped 6 bases and J dropped 7; count of bases not matched to a gene: 11.

The CDR3 DNA reads as TGTGCCTGGAGTGACAGGGCTTGGGGCTACACCTTC. Encoded protein: CAWSDRAWGYTF. The genes are TRBV30 and TRBJ1-2; D may be TRBD1 (6 bases). V was clipped by 1 base and J by 8 bases, with 11 bases between them. From germline, CDR1 is GTSNPN and CDR2 SVGIG (reference sequence). The CDR3 length is 12 residues.

The chain uses TRBV5-1 and TRBJ1-2; 8 bases align to TRBD1. V lost 4 bases and J lost 6; bases outside the gene matches: 11. This CDR3 has 15 residues. Germline-derived CDR1 and CDR2 are SGHRS and YFSETQ. The CDR3 loop is CASSQDRVRGNGYTF. The CDR3 DNA is TGCGCCAGCAGCCAGGACAGGGTTCGGGGAAATGGCTACACCTTC.

V usage is TRBV5-1 and J usage is TRBJ2-7, with a possible D match to TRBD1 (6 bases). There are 14 residues in the CDR3. V lost 1 base and J lost 3, with 11 bases in between. Germline CDR1 reads SGHRS; CDR2 reads YFSETQ. CDR3 residues: CASSLTGNSYEQYF. The CDR3 region has the DNA TGCGCCAGCAGCTTGACAGGGAACAGCTACGAGCAGTACTTC.

In its sample, this clone was seen once. Here the CDR3 DNA reads TGTGCCAGCAGTGTGGCCAGGGGGCGCAGGAATGAGCAGTTCTTC. This sequence encodes CASSVARGRRNEQFF. The rearrangement links TRBV25-1 to TRBJ2-1; TRBD1 agrees at 8 bases. J gave up 7 bases and V 4 bases, and 9 bases lay outside the gene matches. The CDR3 contains 15 residues. Germline V lookup: CDR1 MGHDK, CDR2 SYGVNS.

The chain is built from TRBV5-6 and TRBJ2-3, with D perhaps matching TRBD1 (6 bases). Trimming cost V 2 bases and J 0 bases, with 13 bases left between them. The CDR3 runs 16 residues. Germline CDR1 reads SGHDT; CDR2 reads YYEEEE. This CDR3 is CASSFAGAGSTDTQYF. Written as DNA, the CDR3 is TGTGCCAGCAGCTTCGCAGGGGCGGGTAGCACAGATACGCAGTATTTT. Looking up the rest from reference TRBV5-6 and TRBJ2-3 gives the full variable domain: DAGVTQSPTHLIKTRGQQVTLRCSPKSGHDTVSWYQQALGQGPQFIFQYYEEEERQRGNFPDRFSGHQFPNYSSELNVNALLLGDSALYLCASSFAGAGSTDTQYFGPGTRLTVL.

There are a few counts of this clone. V is TRBV19 and J is TRBJ1-5, with D unclear. Deletions cut 7 bases from V and 2 bases from J, with 12 bases between. The germline V gene encodes CDR1 LNHDA and CDR2 SQIVND (reference sequence). The CDR3 is made up of 14 amino acids. This CDR3 reads CASMLTGGNQPQHF. The CDR3 DNA reads as TGTGCCAGTATGCTCACGGGAGGCAATCAGCCCCAGCATTTT.

CDR3 residues: CASSLGKDSQETQYF. The CDR3 bases are TGTGCCAGCAGCTTGGGGAAGGACAGTCAAGAGACCCAGTACTTC. The chain employs TRBV5-8 and TRBJ2-5, with D perhaps TRBD1 (6 bases). This CDR3 region has 15 residues. CDR1 is SGHTS, CDR2 YDEGEE, per germline. V was cut by 0 bases and J by 2 bases, with 11 bases left in between.

The J gene is TRBJ2-4, the V gene TRBV5-8, with unresolved D. From germline, CDR1 is SGHTS and CDR2 YDEGEE. V dropped 1 base and J dropped 0 bases, with 8 bases sitting between them. The CDR3 totals 15 residues. Here the CDR3 reads CASSLRQVAKNIQYF. In nucleotides, the CDR3 is TGTGCCAGCAGCTTGCGTCAGGTAGCCAAAAACATTCAGTACTTC.

V and J are TRBV5-1 and TRBJ2-5; 7 nucleotides agree with TRBD2. The CDR3 runs 15 residues. Germline assignment: CDR1 SGHRS and CDR2 YFSETQ. With V trimmed by 5 bases and J by 1 base, 8 bases remained unmatched. The CDR3: CASSRGGGSQETQYF. The CDR3 DNA follows: TGCGCCAGCAGTCGCGGGGGTGGATCCCAAGAGACCCAGTACTTC.

V usage is TRBV5-1 and J usage is TRBJ2-7; 7 positions agree with TRBD1. This CDR3 is 17 amino acids long. The germline gives CDR1 SGHRS, CDR2 YFSETQ. V trimming: 4 bases; J trimming: 2 bases; junction bases outside the gene matches: 15. CDR3 amino acids: CASSRGQIGVYTYEQYF. CDR3 sequence (DNA): TGCGCCAGCAGCCGGGGACAGATCGGGGTCTATACCTACGAGCAGTACTTC.

The chain combines TRBV7-9 with TRBJ1-1, with TRBD1 identical over 8 bases. The CDR3 covers 17 residues. Germline-derived CDR1 and CDR2 are SEHNR and FQNEAQ (reference sequence). Trimming cost V 4 bases and J 0 bases; bases outside gene matches: 10. CDR3 nucleotides: TGTGCCAGCAGCTCAAGGACAGGGACTCTCATGAACACTGAAGCTTTCTTT. As protein: CASSSRTGTLMNTEAFF.

This clone turned up a few times. The chain recombines TRBV2 with TRBJ1-3, with D perhaps TRBD1 (6 bases). Trimming stripped 6 bases from V and 1 base from J, with 10 bases between. Per germline, CDR1 SNHLY and CDR2 FYNNEI. The CDR3 covers 14 residues. The DNA of the CDR3 is TGTGCCAGCAGGCAACAGGGATCTGGAAACACCATATATTTT. This sequence encodes CASRQQGSGNTIYF.

V is TRBV25-1 and J is TRBJ2-2, with D possibly being TRBD2 (5 bases). This CDR3 spans 16 amino acids. V shed 5 bases and J shed 2 bases, with 15 bases lying between them. Germline lookup yields CDR1 MGHDK and CDR2 SYGVNS. The CDR3 sequence is CASSLGSSRNTGELFF. CDR3 sequence (DNA): TGTGCCAGCAGTCTGGGGTCTAGCCGCAACACCGGGGAGCTGTTTTTT.

This chain links TRBV7-3 with TRBJ2-7; TRBD1 matches 8 bases. The CDR3 has 16 residues. CDR1 SGHTA and CDR2 FQGTGA come from the germline V gene. V lost 1 base and J lost 6; bases outside the gene matches: 11. This chain's CDR3 is CASSLMGGQGMGEQYF. The CDR3 DNA sequence: TGTGCCAGCAGCTTAATGGGTGGACAGGGAATGGGCGAGCAGTACTTC.

The V and J genes are TRBV18 and TRBJ1-2; the match to TRBD1 covers 8 bases. Germline loops: CDR1 KGHSH, CDR2 LQKENI. Unmatched junction bases numbered 7, after V lost 4 bases and J lost 6 bases. CDR3 length equals 14 residues. The CDR3 bases are TGTGCCAGCTCACTACAGACAGGGGACAATGGCTACACCTTC. It specifies CASSLQTGDNGYTF.

This chain connects TRBV7-2 to TRBJ1-4; D unclear. Trimming removed 3 bases at V and 6 bases at J, with 14 bases between. Looked up from germline, CDR1 is SGHTA and CDR2 is FQGNSA. The CDR3 runs 15 residues. The CDR3 loop is CASSLGWANHEKLFF. DNA of the CDR3: TGTGCCAGCAGCTTGGGTTGGGCTAACCATGAAAAACTGTTTTTT. Looking up the rest from reference TRBV7-2 and TRBJ1-4 gives the full variable domain: GAGVSQSPSNKVTEKGKDVELRCDPISGHTALYWYRQSLGQGLEFLIYFQGNSAPDKSGLPSDRFSAERTGGSVSTLTIQRTQQEDSAVYLCASSLGWANHEKLFFGSGTQLSVL.

This sequence joins TRBV7-9 and TRBJ1-1; D perhaps matches TRBD1 (5 bases). Germline CDR1 SEHNR, CDR2 FQNEAQ (reference sequence). Trimming stripped 3 bases from V and 4 bases from J, with 9 bases between. CDR3 length equals 13 residues. The CDR3 nucleotides are TGTGCCAGCAGCTTTCCAGGGCCCACTGAAGCTTTCTTT. The encoded protein is CASSFPGPTEAFF.

V usage is TRBV5-1 and J usage is TRBJ2-7; unclear D gene. The germline V gene has CDR1 SGHRS and CDR2 YFSETQ. Deletions cut 0 bases from V and 0 bases from J, with 4 bases between. This CDR3 comprises 13 residues. CDR3 amino acids: CASSLGSSYEQYF. The CDR3 DNA reads as TGCGCCAGCAGCTTGGGCAGCTCCTACGAGCAGTACTTC. The full variable domain, with the rest looked up from reference TRBV5-1 and TRBJ2-7, is KAGVTQTPRYLIKTRGQQVTLSCSPISGHRSVSWYQQTPGQGLQFLFEYFSETQRNKGNFPGRFSGRQFSNSRSEMNVSTLELGDSALYLCASSLGSSYEQYFGPGTRLTVT.

This sequence joins TRBV5-1 and TRBJ2-7; the match to TRBD1 covers 8 bases. Germline V gene sequence: CDR1 SGHRS, CDR2 YFSETQ. This CDR3 is built from 16 residues. With V trimmed by 0 bases and J by 6 bases, 11 bases remained unmatched. The CDR3 spells CASSLAIGQGLVEQYF. CDR3 coding DNA: TGCGCCAGCAGCTTGGCCATCGGACAGGGCTTGGTCGAGCAGTACTTC.

V gene TRBV11-2 combines with J gene TRBJ1-4, with TRBD1 as a possible D gene (5 bases). Trimming pared 6 bases from V and 8 bases from J, leaving 19 bases between. CDR3 size: 15 residues. Germline loops: CDR1 SGHAT, CDR2 FQNNGV. The CDR3 here is CASSLFAGEGEKLFF. In nucleotides, the CDR3 is TGTGCCAGCAGTCTATTCGCGGGGGAGGGAGAAAAACTGTTTTTT.

The genes are TRBV2 and TRBJ1-6, with TRBD1 as a possible D gene (6 bases). The CDR3 loop spans 17 amino acids. V was trimmed by 2 bases and J by 3 bases, leaving 14 bases between them. The germline V gene encodes CDR1 SNHLY and CDR2 FYNNEI. CDR3 DNA sequence: TGTGCCAGCAGTGAATGGGGGCAGGGAATCTATAATTCACCCCTCCACTTT. Translated: CASSEWGQGIYNSPLHF.

The table lists this clone with a few counts. The chain recombines TRBV6-5 with TRBJ2-7; no clear D gene. The CDR3 has 13 residues. Germline V gene lookup returns CDR1 MNHEY and CDR2 SVGAGI. Trimming removed 2 bases from V and 2 bases from J, with 7 bases in between. CDR3 residues: CASSYPPAYEQYF. Here the CDR3 DNA reads TGTGCCAGCAGTTACCCCCCAGCCTACGAGCAGTACTTC.

This clone was picked up a small number of times. V gene TRBV5-1 combines with J gene TRBJ2-1, with D uncertain. Trimming removed 4 bases at V and 6 bases at J, with 11 bases between. Looked up from germline, CDR1 is SGHRS and CDR2 is YFSETQ. CDR3 length: 13 residues. The CDR3 here is CASSPRLANEQFF. CDR3 coding DNA: TGCGCCAGCAGCCCGCGGTTGGCCAATGAGCAGTTCTTC. Looking up the rest from reference TRBV5-1 and TRBJ2-1 gives the full variable domain: KAGVTQTPRYLIKTRGQQVTLSCSPISGHRSVSWYQQTPGQGLQFLFEYFSETQRNKGNFPGRFSGRQFSNSRSEMNVSTLELGDSALYLCASSPRLANEQFFGPGTRLTVL.